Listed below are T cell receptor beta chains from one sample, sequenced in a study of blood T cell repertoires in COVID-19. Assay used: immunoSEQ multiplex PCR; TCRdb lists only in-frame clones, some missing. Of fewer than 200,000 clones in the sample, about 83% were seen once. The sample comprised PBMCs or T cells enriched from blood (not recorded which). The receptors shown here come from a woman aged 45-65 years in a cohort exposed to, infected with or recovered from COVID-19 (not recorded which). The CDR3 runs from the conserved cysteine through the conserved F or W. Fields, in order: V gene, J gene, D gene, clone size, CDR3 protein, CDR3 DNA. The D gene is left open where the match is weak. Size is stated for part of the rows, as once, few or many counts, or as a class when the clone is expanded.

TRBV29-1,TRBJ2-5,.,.,CSVDHREQTQYF,TGCAGCGTCGATCACAGGGAACAGACCCAGTACTTC
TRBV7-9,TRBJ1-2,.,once,CASSLSTGLNYGYTF,TGTGCCAGCAGCTTAAGTACAGGTCTCAACTATGGCTACACCTTC
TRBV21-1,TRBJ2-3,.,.,CASSGLRDRVTGGLQSDTQYF,TGTGCCAGCAGCGGACTACGGGACAGGGTTACGGGGGGGCTTCAATCAGATACGCAGTATTTT
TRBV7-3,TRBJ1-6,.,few,CASSPSGGMILHF,TGTGCCAGCAGCCCCTCCGGGGGTATGATCCTCCACTTT
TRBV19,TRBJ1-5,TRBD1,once,CASTKGRGQTYSNQPQHF,TGTGCCAGTACCAAAGGTAGGGGACAGACTTATAGCAATCAGCCCCAGCATTTT
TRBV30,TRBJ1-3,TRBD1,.,CAWKGTGGGNTIYF,TGTGCCTGGAAGGGGACAGGGGGCGGAAACACCATATATTTT
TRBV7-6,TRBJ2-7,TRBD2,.,CASSNTAGYEQYF,TGTGCCAGCAGCAACACAGCGGGGTACGAGCAGTACTTC
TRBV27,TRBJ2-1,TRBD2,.,CASSFPPSGRSFNEQFF,TGTGCCAGCAGTTTTCCCCCTAGCGGGAGAAGTTTCAATGAGCAGTTCTTC
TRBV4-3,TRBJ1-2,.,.,CASSQDPAPNYGYTF,TGCGCCAGCAGCCAAGATCCCGCGCCTAACTATGGCTACACCTTC
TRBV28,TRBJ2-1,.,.,CASSSRGSSDFNEQFF,TGTGCCAGCAGTTCCCGGGGAAGCTCGGATTTCAATGAGCAGTTCTTC
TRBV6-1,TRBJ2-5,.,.,CASSDLQGSGGETQYF,TGTGCCAGCAGTGACCTACAGGGGTCGGGGGGGGAGACCCAGTACTTC
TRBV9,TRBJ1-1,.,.,CASSVAFGAGANTEAFF,TGTGCCAGCAGCGTAGCTTTTGGGGCAGGGGCCAACACTGAAGCTTTCTTT
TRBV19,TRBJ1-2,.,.,CASSIATGYGYTF,TGTGCCAGTAGTATAGCGACGGGGTATGGCTACACCTTC
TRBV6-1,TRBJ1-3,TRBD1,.,CASSEALPGRGPFGNTIYF,TGTGCCAGCAGTGAAGCGCTTCCGGGCAGGGGGCCTTTCGGAAACACCATATATTTT
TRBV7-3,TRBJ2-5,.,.,CASSRVVQETQYF,TGTGCCAGCAGCCGCGTTGTGCAAGAGACCCAGTACTTC
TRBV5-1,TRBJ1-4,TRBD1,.,CASSLSGQAEKLFF,TGCGCCAGCAGCTTGTCCGGACAGGCAGAGAAACTGTTTTTT
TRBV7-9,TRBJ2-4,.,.,CASSLLNAAGIQYF,TGTGCCAGCAGCTTATTAAATGCCGCGGGCATTCAGTACTTC
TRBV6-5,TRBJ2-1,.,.,CASSLTPGANEQFF,TGTGCCAGTTCGCTGACCCCGGGAGCCAATGAGCAGTTCTTC
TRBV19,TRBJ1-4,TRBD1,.,CASSMGSTGNEKLFF,TGTGCCAGTAGTATGGGCTCGACAGGGAATGAAAAACTGTTTTTT
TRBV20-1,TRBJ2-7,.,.,CSASGGQGLTYEQYF,TGCAGTGCTAGTGGTGGCCAGGGGCTTACCTACGAGCAGTACTTC
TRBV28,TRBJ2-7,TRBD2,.,CASSAGGAYEQYF,TGTGCCAGCAGCGCGGGGGGGGCCTACGAGCAGTACTTC
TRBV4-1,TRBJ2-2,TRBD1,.,CASSQDSGGDTGELFF,TGCGCCAGCAGCCAAGATTCAGGGGGCGACACCGGGGAGCTGTTTTTT
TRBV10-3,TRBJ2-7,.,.,CAISESSDEQYF,TGTGCCATCAGTGAGTCTAGTGACGAGCAGTACTTC
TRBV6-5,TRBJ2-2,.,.,CASRPGSAGTELFF,TGTGCCAGCAGACCTGGGAGTGCGGGTACGGAGCTGTTTTTT
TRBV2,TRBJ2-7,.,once,CASSEPLTGPSKYF,TGTGCCAGCAGTGAACCTTTGACAGGACCTTCAAAGTACTTC
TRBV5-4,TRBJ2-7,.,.,CASSPGGSVPYEQYF,TGTGCCAGCAGCCCAGGAGGGTCCGTTCCCTACGAGCAGTACTTC
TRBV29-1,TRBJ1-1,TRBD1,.,CSVEGTGAEAFF,TGCAGCGTTGAAGGGACAGGGGCTGAAGCTTTCTTT